What follows is one T cell receptor beta chain and its context. Its antigen has not been determined. Base qualities are not provided; no much larger clone lies one nucleotide away. The entry originates in a study of beta chain features in type 1 diabetes listed by TCRdb under 2018. Background for the entire study: Patients and healthy donors did not differ in mean age, gender distribution, total cell number or subset yield. Across all samples, almost 110 million sorted cells were examined, and cell number per subset correlated strongly with RNA yield. In the study, recently diagnosed type 1 diabetes patients and matched healthy donors were compared on the TCRB repertoires of their sorted circulating CD4+ T cell subsets. Regulatory and stem cell-like memory subsets were obtained from only 8 patients and roughly 8 healthy donors, while naive and central memory subsets were obtained from all 28 donors.

From each donor, a single peripheral blood sample of 90 to 150 mL on average was drawn into heparinised tubes. A BD FACSAria II was used to sort naive, central memory, regulatory and stem cell-like memory CD4+ T cells with a panel that included CD45RO, CCR7, CD25, CD127, CD95 and CD27. Purity was above 98% for every sorted population. PBMCs were isolated immediately by Lymphoprep density gradient centrifugation and stained directly without culture. So that batch effects would be minimized, each experiment stained and sorted samples in pairs, pairing one healthy donor with one patient. Paper-wide results and their limitations: Shorter templates might be favored by PCR, yet because patient and control samples were amplified and corrected together, any such skew would affect both groups equally. Because cDNA was sequenced instead of genomic DNA, activated cells with high expression could be over-represented, although the groups did not differ in activation or CD3 levels. Only small numbers of individuals were included in the HLA sub-analyses, which left unresolved whether HLA type had any influence on TCRB rearrangement. Fewer insertions and more nucleotide deletions at VDJ recombination sites were observed in patients with type 1 diabetes, implying thymic rearrangement abnormalities. A moderate but significant shortening of TCRB CDR3 length was observed in type 1 diabetes patients in all four CD4+ subsets. Naive, central memory and regulatory TCRB repertoires appeared more similar among patients than among healthy donors.

The High Capacity cDNA Reverse Transcription Kit was used to reverse transcribe all of the isolated RNA, meaning that expressed TCRB transcripts were what got sequenced. Deep immunoSEQ sequencing was applied to naive, central memory and regulatory T cell samples, giving an average of about 3.8 million total reads per sample. After sorted cells were lysed in RLT buffer, RNA was extracted with DNase-treated RNeasy Micro or Mini kits, with the choice depending on cell number. To prevent cross-contamination, every cell subset was processed on its own, while patient and healthy donor samples were processed together. Using the immunoSEQ multiplex PCR, TCRB sequences were amplified from cDNA into 87-bp fragments spanning the CDR3 region. Sequencing of the amplicons was done on the Illumina HiSeq platform. As for the original processing: Synthetic template baselines were used to correct PCR bias computationally, reads within Hamming distance 2 were collapsed together, and singletons that could not be merged were discarded. Reads were aligned against IMGT to assign V, D and J genes, CDR3 length and insertions or deletions at six rearrangement sites. Within each subset, clonotype counts were normalized to the number of sorted cells before true diversity and Gini coefficients were calculated with the tcR R package. The overlap coefficient, calculated on TCRB nucleotide sequences, was used to measure repertoire sharing. As a proxy for the pre-selection repertoire, out-of-frame TCRB sequences from naive cells were analyzed. As stored in TCRdb, this immuneACCESS dataset retains in-frame rearrangements with V and J assigned. A fraction of the clones does not appear; measured against another copy, unresolved V genes explain less than half of the discrepancy, and the remainder lacks a known reason. V, J and clone size are those of that table, while D and trimming were read from the DNA. The sample has under 950,000 clones on record, 15% to 20% of them singletons. Jointly, the top ten make up around 0.02% of the sample.

Sequences SEHNR (CDR1) and FQNEAQ (CDR2) are obtained from the germline V gene (reference sequence). From the cysteine through the phenylalanine, the CDR3 covers 18 amino acids. The retained sequence is limited to the CDR3, 54 bases, with the frame set at the first base. Trimming takes 1 base off V and 6 bases off J; junction bases not matched to a gene: 15. Sequences were obtained from naive CD4+ T cells from blood. The intended sense of this specimen's cell subset or site label: true naive CD4+ T cells. The clonotype was recovered from a woman aged 18-35 years in good health. The chain is encoded by TRBV7-9 joined to TRBJ2-1; TRBD1 aligns with 7 central bases. The bases read TGTGCCAGCAGCTTAGGAAACATTCGATCAGGGGGTTTCAATGAGCAGTTCTTC. The resulting protein is CASSLGNIRSGGFNEQFF.